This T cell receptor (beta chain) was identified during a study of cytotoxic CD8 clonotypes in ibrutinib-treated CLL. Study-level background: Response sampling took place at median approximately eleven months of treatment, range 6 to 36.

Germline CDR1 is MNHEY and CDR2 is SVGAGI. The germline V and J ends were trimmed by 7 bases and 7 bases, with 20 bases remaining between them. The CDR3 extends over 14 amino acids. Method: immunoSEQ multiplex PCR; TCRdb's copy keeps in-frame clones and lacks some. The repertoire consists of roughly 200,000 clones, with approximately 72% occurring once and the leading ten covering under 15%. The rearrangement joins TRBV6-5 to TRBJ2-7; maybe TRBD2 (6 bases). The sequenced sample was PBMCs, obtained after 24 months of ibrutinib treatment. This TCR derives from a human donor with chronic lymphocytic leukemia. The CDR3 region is CASTPLRGGAEQYF. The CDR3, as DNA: TGTGCCAGCACCCCCCTCCGAGGAGGGGCAGAGCAGTACTTC.